This record looks at one T cell receptor (beta chain) sequence and its context. Its target is not known. Unmatched junction bases numbered 8, after V lost 5 bases and J lost 14 bases. Germline V CDR1 and CDR2: SGHAT, FQDESV (reference sequence). The CDR3 covers 14 residues. The data originate from a study of STAT5B mutations in CD4+ large granular lymphocyte leukemia. Assay: immunoSEQ multiplex PCR; the TCRdb copy retains only in-frame clones and omits some. The sample comprises about 30,000 clones, around nine tenths of which are singletons, and around 3.5% rests with the top ten. Findings of the study overall: Main leukemic clonotypes were patient-specific, but under 30% appeared at low frequency elsewhere. TRBV06-family usage was enriched in top patient clones (8/27) versus controls (2/35). CD4-sorted patient repertoires seemed more clonal than healthy CD4+ repertoires. The CD4+ versus CD8+ T-LGLL clonality difference may reflect limited sample size.

This chain uses TRBV11-1 with TRBJ2-1; 14 nucleotides align to TRBD2. The TCR was taken from a human donor in good health. The sample consisted of CD4+ T cells from blood buffy coats. Here the CDR3 reads CASSPGGLAGEKFF. CDR3 nucleotide sequence: TGTGCCAGCAGCCCGGGGGGACTAGCGGGAGAAAAGTTCTTC. The full variable domain, rest sourced from reference TRBV11-1 and TRBJ2-1, is EAEVAQSPRYKITEKSQAVAFWCDPISGHATLYWYRQILGQGPELLVQFQDESVVDDSQLPKDRFSAERLKGVDSTLKIQPAELGDSAMYLCASSPGGLAGEKFFGPGTRLTVL.